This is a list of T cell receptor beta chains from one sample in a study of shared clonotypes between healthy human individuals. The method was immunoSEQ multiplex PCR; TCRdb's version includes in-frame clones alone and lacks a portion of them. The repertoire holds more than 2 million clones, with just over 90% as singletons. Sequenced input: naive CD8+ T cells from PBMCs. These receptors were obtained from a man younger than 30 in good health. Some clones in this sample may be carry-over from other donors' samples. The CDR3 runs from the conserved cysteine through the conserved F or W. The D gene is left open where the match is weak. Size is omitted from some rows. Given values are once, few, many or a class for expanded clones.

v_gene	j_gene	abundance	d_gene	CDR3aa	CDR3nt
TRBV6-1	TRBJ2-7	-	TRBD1	CASRITTGSSYEQYF	TGTGCCAGCAGAATAACGACAGGGAGCTCCTACGAGCAGTACTTC
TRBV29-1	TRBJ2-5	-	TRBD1	CSVELRQGRETQYF	TGCAGCGTTGAACTTCGACAGGGGCGGGAGACCCAGTACTTC
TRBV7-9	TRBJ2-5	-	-	CASSIGPADIQETQYF	TGTGCCAGCAGCATCGGACCCGCGGACATACAAGAGACCCAGTACTTC
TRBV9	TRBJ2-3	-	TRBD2	CASSVALAGTDTQYF	TGTGCCAGCAGCGTAGCTCTAGCGGGCACAGATACGCAGTATTTT
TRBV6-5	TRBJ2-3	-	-	CASSYSGRQEPDTQYF	TGTGCCAGCAGTTACTCTGGTAGACAGGAACCAGATACGCAGTATTTT
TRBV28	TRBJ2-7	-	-	CASSYGREQYF	TGTGCCAGCAGTTACGGGCGCGAGCAGTACTTC
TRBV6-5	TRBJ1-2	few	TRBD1	CASSLDRDYGYTF	TGTGCCAGCAGCCTTGACAGGGATTATGGCTACACCTTC
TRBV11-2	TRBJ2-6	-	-	CASSLVGPRANVLTF	TGTGCCAGCAGCTTAGTGGGTCCGCGAGCTAACGTCCTGACTTTC
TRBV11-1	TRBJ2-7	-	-	CASTPNPGGGEQYF	TGTGCCAGCACGCCTAACCCCGGGGGAGGTGAGCAGTACTTC
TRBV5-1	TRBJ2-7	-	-	CASSFGGPAYEQYF	TGCGCCAGCAGCTTCGGCGGGCCAGCCTACGAGCAGTACTTC
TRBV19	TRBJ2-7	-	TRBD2	CASSIYLAGAYEQYF	TGTGCCAGTAGTATCTATCTAGCGGGAGCCTACGAGCAGTACTTC
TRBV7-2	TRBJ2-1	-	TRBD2	CASSSWTSENEQFF	TGTGCCAGCAGCTCATGGACTAGCGAGAATGAGCAGTTCTTC
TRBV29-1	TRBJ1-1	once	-	CSVEPGNRAEAFF	TGCAGCGTGGAACCGGGAAACCGCGCTGAAGCTTTCTTT
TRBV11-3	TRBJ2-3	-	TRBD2	CASSLVGGPSDTQYF	TGTGCCAGCAGCTTAGTGGGAGGGCCCTCAGATACGCAGTATTTT
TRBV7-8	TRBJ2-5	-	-	CASSLVSSTQETQYF	TGTGCCAGCAGCTTAGTTAGTAGTACCCAAGAGACCCAGTACTTC
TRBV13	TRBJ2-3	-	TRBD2	CASSTSSGTSTDTQYF	TGTGCCAGCAGCACCTCTAGCGGAACTAGCACAGATACGCAGTATTTT
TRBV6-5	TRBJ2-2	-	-	CASSVGPAGGELFF	TGTGCCAGCAGTGTCGGCCCAGCTGGCGGGGAGCTGTTTTTT
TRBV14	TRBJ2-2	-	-	CASSQVPTSNTGELFF	TGTGCCAGCAGCCAAGTTCCGACTTCGAACACCGGGGAGCTGTTTTTT
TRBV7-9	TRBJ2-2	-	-	CASAYKENTGELFF	TGTGCCAGCGCATATAAAGAGAACACCGGGGAGCTGTTTTTT
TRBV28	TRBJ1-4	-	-	CASSPRGATNEKLFF	TGTGCCAGCAGTCCCAGGGGCGCAACTAATGAAAAACTGTTTTTT
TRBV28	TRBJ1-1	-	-	CASSLGREGTEAFF	TGTGCCAGCAGTTTGGGTAGGGAGGGCACTGAAGCTTTCTTT
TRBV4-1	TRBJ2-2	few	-	CASSPLGGELFF	TGCGCCAGCAGCCCTCTAGGCGGGGAGCTGTTTTTT
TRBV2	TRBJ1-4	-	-	CASSAVGNNEKLFF	TGTGCCAGCAGTGCCGTCGGGAATAATGAAAAACTGTTTTTT
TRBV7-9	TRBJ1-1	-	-	CASSLASWTEAFF	TGTGCCAGCAGCTTAGCCTCCTGGACTGAAGCTTTCTTT
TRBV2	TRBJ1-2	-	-	CANRGSNYGYTF	TGTGCCAACCGGGGCAGCAATTATGGCTACACCTTC
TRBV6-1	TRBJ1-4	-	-	CASSEEGREKLFF	TGTGCCAGCAGTGAAGAGGGTCGGGAAAAACTGTTTTTT
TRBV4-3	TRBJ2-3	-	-	CASSQAPSWRTDTQYF	TGCGCCAGCAGCCAAGCCCCCAGTTGGCGCACAGATACGCAGTATTTT
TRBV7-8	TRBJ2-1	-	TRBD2	CASSLLLAGGPGNEQFF	TGTGCCAGCAGCTTACTCTTAGCGGGAGGGCCGGGGAATGAGCAGTTCTTC
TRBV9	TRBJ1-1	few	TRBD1	CASSGRTGQNTEAFF	TGTGCCAGCAGCGGGCGGACAGGACAGAACACTGAAGCTTTCTTT
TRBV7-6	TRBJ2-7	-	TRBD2	CASSLVGTSGTDEQYF	TGTGCCAGCAGCTTAGTGGGGACTAGCGGGACGGACGAGCAGTACTTC
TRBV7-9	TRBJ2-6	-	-	CASSLVGRAVFGANVLTF	TGTGCCAGCAGCTTAGTGGGCAGGGCGGTTTTTGGGGCCAACGTCCTGACTTTC
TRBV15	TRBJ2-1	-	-	CATSRVSGSMGDEQFF	TGTGCCACCAGCAGAGTCTCGGGTAGCATGGGCGATGAGCAGTTCTTC
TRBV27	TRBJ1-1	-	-	CASSLSRATEAFF	TGTGCCAGCAGTTTAAGCAGAGCCACTGAAGCTTTCTTT
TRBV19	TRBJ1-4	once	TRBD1	CASRNRGQDEKLFF	TGTGCCAGTAGGAACAGGGGGCAGGATGAAAAACTGTTTTTT
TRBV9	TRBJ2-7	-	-	CASSDTAGYEQYF	TGTGCCAGCAGCGACACGGCAGGCTACGAGCAGTACTTC
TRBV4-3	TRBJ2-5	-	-	CASSRLDSQETQYF	TGCGCCAGCAGCCGTCTCGACTCCCAAGAGACCCAGTACTTC
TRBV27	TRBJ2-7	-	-	CASSLSGGGFYEQYF	TGTGCCAGCAGTTTATCGGGAGGAGGGTTCTACGAGCAGTACTTC
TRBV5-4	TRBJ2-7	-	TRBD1	CASSLRGQNYEQYF	TGTGCCAGCAGCTTACGGGGACAGAATTACGAGCAGTACTTC
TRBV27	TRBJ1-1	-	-	CASRYYDSTEAFF	TGTGCCAGCAGATACTACGACAGCACTGAAGCTTTCTTT
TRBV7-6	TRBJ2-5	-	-	CASSPGLAPTQYF	TGTGCCAGCAGCCCCGGGCTAGCTCCGACCCAGTACTTC
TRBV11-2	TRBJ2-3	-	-	CASRQTGADTQYF	TGTGCCAGCAGACAGACGGGGGCAGATACGCAGTATTTT
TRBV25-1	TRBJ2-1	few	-	CASSVRSSYNEQFF	TGTGCCAGCAGTGTCCGGAGCTCCTACAATGAGCAGTTCTTC
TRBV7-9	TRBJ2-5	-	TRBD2	CASSIVDALAGGWVETQYF	TGTGCCAGCAGCATCGTGGATGCACTAGCGGGAGGCTGGGTGGAGACCCAGTACTTC
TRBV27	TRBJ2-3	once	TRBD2	CASSPILAGHTDTQYF	TGTGCCAGCAGTCCGATCTTAGCGGGGCACACAGATACGCAGTATTTT
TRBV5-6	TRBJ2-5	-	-	CASSSIDGPTIETQYF	TGTGCCAGCAGCTCCATCGACGGCCCTACTATTGAGACCCAGTACTTC
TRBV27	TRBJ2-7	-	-	CASSSRSATYEQYF	TGTGCCAGCAGCTCCCGGTCGGCCACCTACGAGCAGTACTTC
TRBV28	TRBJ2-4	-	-	CASSFRTRVSKNIQYF	TGTGCCAGCAGTTTCCGTACCAGGGTATCCAAAAACATTCAGTACTTC
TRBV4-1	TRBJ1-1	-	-	CASSQTDSLEAFF	TGCGCCAGCAGCCAAACGGACAGCCTTGAAGCTTTCTTT
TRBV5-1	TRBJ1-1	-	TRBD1	CASSHETGDAEAFF	TGCGCCAGCAGCCATGAAACAGGGGACGCTGAAGCTTTCTTT
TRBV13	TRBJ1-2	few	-	CASSLGGSLGYTF	TGTGCCAGCAGCTTAGGCGGTTCACTCGGCTACACCTTC
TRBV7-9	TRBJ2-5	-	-	CASSPKGEGTQETQYF	TGTGCCAGCAGTCCGAAGGGGGAGGGAACCCAAGAGACCCAGTACTTC
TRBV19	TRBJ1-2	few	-	CASASLSPANYGYTF	TGTGCCAGCGCGAGTCTCAGCCCAGCTAACTATGGCTACACCTTC
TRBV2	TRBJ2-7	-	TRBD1	CASRGGQGVLYEQYF	TGTGCCAGCAGAGGAGGACAGGGCGTTCTTTACGAGCAGTACTTC
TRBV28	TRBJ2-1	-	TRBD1	CASSSRDRAYNEQFF	TGTGCCAGCAGTTCCCGGGACAGGGCCTACAATGAGCAGTTCTTC
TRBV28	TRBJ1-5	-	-	CASSPQQDLGNQPQHF	TGTGCCAGCAGTCCTCAACAGGACCTTGGCAATCAGCCCCAGCATTTT
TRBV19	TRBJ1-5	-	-	CASSLGAGAHQPQHF	TGTGCCAGTAGTCTTGGTGCGGGGGCCCATCAGCCCCAGCATTTT
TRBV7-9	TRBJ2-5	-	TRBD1	CASSTTGVETQYF	TGTGCCAGCAGCACTACAGGGGTAGAGACCCAGTACTTC
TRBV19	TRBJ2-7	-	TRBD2	CASSIDVAGLAGTEQYF	TGTGCCAGTAGTATAGATGTAGCCGGGCTAGCGGGGACCGAGCAGTACTTC
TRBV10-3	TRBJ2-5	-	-	CAISRPGDSEAQYF	TGTGCCATCAGCCGCCCCGGAGACAGTGAGGCCCAGTACTTC
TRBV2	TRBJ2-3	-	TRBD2	CATQAGAADTQYF	TGTGCCACCCAAGCGGGAGCGGCAGATACGCAGTATTTT